This TCR beta chain was sequenced for a study of cytomegalovirus exposure and HLA in healthy donors. General study points: Overall, roughly 160 TCR beta chains were annotated as cytomegalovirus-associated. Rare TCR sequences dominated, though some public TCRs recurred in many donors. Cytomegalovirus status was reportedly diagnosed by the classifier with high sensitivity and specificity. Subsequent analysis found a tendency for first-cohort TCR clusters to co-occur within the approximately 130 validation repertoires.

With V trimmed by 4 bases and J by 4 bases, 10 bases remained unmatched. The germline gives CDR1 LNHDA, CDR2 SQIVND (reference sequence). The CDR3 consists of 16 residues. This table comes from immunoSEQ multiplex PCR, and its TCRdb copy is limited to in-frame clones, with some not included. The data hold 150,000 to 180,000 clones, with approximately 86% observed a single time. For this clone: The antigen remains unidentified.

The clonotype was recovered from a young man in good health and CMV-seropositive. Sequenced sample: PBMCs. The chain links TRBV19 to TRBJ1-1; the match to TRBD1 covers 9 bases. The CDR3: CASSTLGTGKVTEAFF. The DNA of the CDR3 is TGTGCCAGTAGTACCCTCGGGACAGGGAAGGTCACTGAAGCTTTCTTT. Supplemented by reference TRBV19 and TRBJ1-1, the full variable domain reads DGGITQSPKYLFRKEGQNVTLSCEQNLNHDAMYWYRQDPGQGLRLIYYSQIVNDFQKGDIAEGYSVSREKKESFPLTVTSAQKNPTAFYLCASSTLGTGKVTEAFFGQGTRLTVV.